Presented here are 20 T cell receptor beta chains from one specimen sequenced in a study of blood T cell repertoires in COVID-19. Profiling relied on immunoSEQ multiplex PCR, and the TCRdb table lists in-frame clones only, not all of them. This table holds some 240,000 clones, roughly 90% found once. The sample consisted of peripheral blood. The receptors shown here come from a man aged 55 to 69 with COVID-19, enrolled during active disease.

This rearrangement joins TRBV25-1 to TRBJ2-7; D perhaps matches TRBD1 (6 bases). The V end was cut by 5 bases, the J end by 2 bases, with 13 bases between. CDR1 is MGHDK, CDR2 SYGVNS, per germline. The CDR3 loop spans 14 amino acids. CDR3 sequence reads: CASSTDSTTYEQYF. CDR3 sequence (DNA): TGTGCCAGCAGTACGGACAGTACCACCTACGAGCAGTACTTC.

This sequence joins TRBV7-8 and TRBJ2-3; 14 bases are shared with TRBD2. Germline V gene data show CDR1 as SGHVS and CDR2 as FQNEAQ. Trimming took 4 bases from V and 5 from J; bases not matched to a gene: 5. The CDR3 length is 16 residues. The CDR3 protein is CASSSKGLAGVDTQYF. CDR3 nucleotides: TGTGCCAGCAGCTCGAAGGGACTAGCGGGAGTAGATACGCAGTATTTT.

This clone is a singleton in its sample. The chain links TRBV5-1 to TRBJ1-2; no clear D. The germline V and J ends were trimmed by 0 bases and 7 bases, with 13 bases remaining between them. CDR3 length: 14 amino acids. Germline V gives CDR1 SGHRS, CDR2 YFSETQ. The CDR3 coding sequence is TGCGCCAGCAGCTTGGGTCAGGATATAGGTGGCTACACCTTC. Translated: CASSLGQDIGGYTF.

The V and J genes are TRBV18 and TRBJ2-5; 15 bases align to TRBD2. Germline lookup yields CDR1 KGHSH and CDR2 LQKENI. This CDR3 comprises 17 residues. V shed 3 bases and J 8 bases; nucleotides not matched to a gene: 10. The CDR3 reads CASSPQPGTSGRITQYF. The CDR3 nucleotides are TGTGCCAGCTCACCTCAACCCGGGACTAGCGGGAGGATCACCCAGTACTTC.

The genes are TRBV6-6 and TRBJ1-2; 8 nucleotides line up with TRBD1. The CDR3 loop spans 13 amino acids. V shed 7 bases and J 8 bases; nucleotides not matched to a gene: 9. CDR1 MNHNY and CDR2 SVGAGI come from the germline V gene (reference sequence). Here the CDR3 reads CASKMTGESGYTF. The CDR3 DNA follows: TGTGCCAGCAAAATGACAGGGGAGTCGGGCTACACCTTC.

The chain uses TRBV5-5 and TRBJ1-4; TRBD1 aligns across 8 bases. Trimming took 5 bases from V and 8 from J; bases not matched to a gene: 14. The CDR3 extends over 16 amino acids. CDR1 is SGHKS, CDR2 YYEKEE, per germline (reference sequence). The CDR3 loop is CASRFGTGTANEKLFF. The CDR3, as DNA: TGTGCCAGCAGATTTGGGACAGGTACCGCGAACGAAAAACTGTTTTTT.

The V gene is TRBV24-1, the J gene TRBJ2-6; D perhaps matches TRBD2 (6 bases). Germline V gene lookup returns CDR1 KGHDR and CDR2 SFDVKD. Trimming removed 5 bases from V and 0 bases from J, with 13 bases in between. This CDR3 has 17 residues. CDR3 coding DNA: TGTGCCACCAGTGGGGCTAGCGCTCGCTCTGGGGCCAACGTCCTGACTTTC. This encodes CATSGASARSGANVLTF.

The rearrangement joins TRBV10-3 to TRBJ2-1; 9 bases agree with TRBD2. The CDR3 consists of 15 residues. The germline CDR1 and CDR2 sequences are ENHRY and SYGVKD. The junction had 7 bases not matched to a gene; V was cut back by 3 bases and J by 7 bases. CDR3 in DNA: TGTGCCATCAGTGATCCGGGACTAGCTCGGAATGAGCAGTTCTTC. As protein: CAISDPGLARNEQFF.

Here the CDR3 DNA reads TGTGCCACCAGTGACCGCGACCAGGGGGCTCGTGGCTACACCTTC. This codes for CATSDRDQGARGYTF. The chain links TRBV24-1 to TRBJ1-2; 8 bases match TRBD1. The junction had 10 bases not matched to a gene; V was cut back by 4 bases and J by 7 bases. CDR3 size: 15 residues. Germline V gene lookup returns CDR1 KGHDR and CDR2 SFDVKD.

The gene calls are TRBV12-2 and TRBJ2-7; the D segment call TRBD2 is taken from the table without a DNA check. TRBV12-2 is given as a pseudogene. The CDR3 consists of 13 residues. The CDR3 loop is CASRLPTGDEQYF. The CDR3 DNA follows: TGTGCAAGTCGCTTACCGACCGGGGACGAGCAGTACTTC.

The chain uses TRBV5-6 and TRBJ1-2; D is uncertain. The germline V gene encodes CDR1 SGHDT and CDR2 YYEEEE. Trimming took off 0 bases at V and 0 bases at J, with 9 bases between the two ends. The CDR3 loop spans 15 amino acids. CDR3 protein: CASSLVAATNYGYTF. The CDR3 DNA reads as TGTGCCAGCAGCTTGGTGGCGGCTACTAACTATGGCTACACCTTC. The whole variable domain, remainder taken from reference TRBV5-6 and TRBJ1-2, is DAGVTQSPTHLIKTRGQQVTLRCSPKSGHDTVSWYQQALGQGPQFIFQYYEEEERQRGNFPDRFSGHQFPNYSSELNVNALLLGDSALYLCASSLVAATNYGYTFGSGTRLTVV.

The V and J genes are TRBV9 and TRBJ1-2; maybe TRBD1 (5 bases). Germline V CDR1 and CDR2: SGDLS, YYNGEE. Trimming pared 0 bases from V and 8 bases from J, leaving 20 bases between. The CDR3 is 16 residues long. CDR3 sequence (DNA): TGTGCCAGCAGCGTAGAGGACACCCCTGGGCCCAGAGGCTACACCTTC. Translating it yields CASSVEDTPGPRGYTF. The full variable domain, its missing parts supplied by reference TRBV9 and TRBJ1-2, is DSGVTQTPKHLITATGQRVTLRCSPRSGDLSVYWYQQSLDQGLQFLIQYYNGEERAKGNILERFSAQQFPDLHSELNLSSLELGDSALYFCASSVEDTPGPRGYTFGSGTRLTVV.

The V and J genes are TRBV24-1 and TRBJ2-1; perhaps TRBD2 as D (6 bases). The V gene's germline CDR1 is KGHDR and CDR2 SFDVKD. Trimming pared 3 bases from V and 4 bases from J, leaving 6 bases between. CDR3 size: 13 residues. CDR3 loop: CATSDGLYNEQFF. The CDR3, as DNA: TGTGCCACCAGTGATGGACTATACAATGAGCAGTTCTTC.

As DNA, the CDR3 is TGTGCCATCAGTGGCCAGGGGTATGAGCAGTTCTTC. It yields the protein CAISGQGYEQFF. The V call is TRBV10-3, the J call TRBJ2-1; a possible D gene is TRBD1 (6 bases). V was clipped by 4 bases and J by 8 bases, with 9 bases between them. This CDR3 has 12 residues. Germline V gene data show CDR1 as ENHRY and CDR2 as SYGVKD.

For this clone: An end of the junction differs from the germline gene, which may be a read error. J is TRBJ2-3 and V is TRBV7-7; 9 bases fit TRBD1. The CDR3 length is 15 residues. Germline CDR1 and CDR2: SSHAT and FNYEAQ (reference sequence). The DNA of the CDR3 is TGTGCTAGCAGCTTGGGACAGGGTGATATAGATACGCAGTATTTT. Translating it yields CASSLGQGDIDTQYF.

The rearrangement links TRBV29-1 to TRBJ2-1; D gene uncertain. CDR1 and CDR2 (germline): SQVTM, ANQGSEA. The CDR3 runs to 15 residues. Trimming took 2 bases from V and 8 from J, leaving 19 bases between them. CDR3 protein: CSVEMRMGSWDEQFF. Here the CDR3 DNA reads TGCAGCGTTGAAATGCGTATGGGCTCCTGGGATGAGCAGTTCTTC.

The chain has TRBV3-1 (or the pseudogene TRBV3-2) and TRBJ1-2; the match to TRBD1 covers 10 bases. The CDR3 runs 15 residues. Germline V CDR1 and CDR2: LGHDT, YNNKEL (reference sequence). V was clipped by 0 bases and J by 6 bases; unmatched bases: 4. The DNA of the CDR3 is TGTGCCAGCAGCCAAGAGGACAGGGGGACTAATGGCTACACCTTC. This encodes CASSQEDRGTNGYTF.

The rearrangement joins TRBV12-3 or TRBV12-4 to TRBJ1-1; D gene uncertain. This CDR3 region has 13 residues. The V and J ends lost 1 base and 5 bases respectively, with 8 bases between them. CDR3 bases: TGTGCCAGCAGTTTAGGAGGAAGGACTGAAGCTTTCTTT. It encodes CASSLGGRTEAFF.

V and J are TRBV19 and TRBJ1-5, with 8 positions matching TRBD1. With 10 bases clipped from V and 6 bases from J, the junction kept 14 bases outside the gene matches. Germline lookup yields CDR1 LNHDA and CDR2 SQIVND (reference sequence). The CDR3 is made up of 15 amino acids. CDR3 bases: TGTGCCACTAGACCTGGACAGGGAGTTTTTCAGCCCCAGCATTTT. The encoded protein is CATRPGQGVFQPQHF.

The chain carries TRBV6-5 and TRBJ1-2; no definite D call. Trimming removed 6 bases from V and 5 bases from J, with 19 bases in between. Looked up from germline, CDR1 is MNHEY and CDR2 is SVGAGI. This CDR3 has 15 amino acids. CDR3: CASRKTAVGMYGYTF. The DNA for the CDR3 is TGTGCCAGCAGGAAAACCGCCGTCGGGATGTATGGCTACACCTTC.